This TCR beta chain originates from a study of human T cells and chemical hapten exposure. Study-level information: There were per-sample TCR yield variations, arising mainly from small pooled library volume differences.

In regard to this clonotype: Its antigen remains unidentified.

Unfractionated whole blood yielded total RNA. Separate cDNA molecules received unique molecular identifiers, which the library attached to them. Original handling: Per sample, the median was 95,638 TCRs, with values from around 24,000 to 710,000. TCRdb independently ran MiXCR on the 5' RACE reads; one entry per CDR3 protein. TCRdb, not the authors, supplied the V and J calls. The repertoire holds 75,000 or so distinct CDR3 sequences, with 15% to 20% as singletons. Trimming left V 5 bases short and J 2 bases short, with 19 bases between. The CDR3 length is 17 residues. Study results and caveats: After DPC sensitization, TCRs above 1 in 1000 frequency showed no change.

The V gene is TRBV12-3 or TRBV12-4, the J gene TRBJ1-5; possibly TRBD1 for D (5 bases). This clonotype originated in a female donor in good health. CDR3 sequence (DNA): TGTGCCAGCAGTGTAACCCCCGGGGGAGGCGGCAATCAGCCCCAGCATTTT. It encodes CASSVTPGGGGNQPQHF.